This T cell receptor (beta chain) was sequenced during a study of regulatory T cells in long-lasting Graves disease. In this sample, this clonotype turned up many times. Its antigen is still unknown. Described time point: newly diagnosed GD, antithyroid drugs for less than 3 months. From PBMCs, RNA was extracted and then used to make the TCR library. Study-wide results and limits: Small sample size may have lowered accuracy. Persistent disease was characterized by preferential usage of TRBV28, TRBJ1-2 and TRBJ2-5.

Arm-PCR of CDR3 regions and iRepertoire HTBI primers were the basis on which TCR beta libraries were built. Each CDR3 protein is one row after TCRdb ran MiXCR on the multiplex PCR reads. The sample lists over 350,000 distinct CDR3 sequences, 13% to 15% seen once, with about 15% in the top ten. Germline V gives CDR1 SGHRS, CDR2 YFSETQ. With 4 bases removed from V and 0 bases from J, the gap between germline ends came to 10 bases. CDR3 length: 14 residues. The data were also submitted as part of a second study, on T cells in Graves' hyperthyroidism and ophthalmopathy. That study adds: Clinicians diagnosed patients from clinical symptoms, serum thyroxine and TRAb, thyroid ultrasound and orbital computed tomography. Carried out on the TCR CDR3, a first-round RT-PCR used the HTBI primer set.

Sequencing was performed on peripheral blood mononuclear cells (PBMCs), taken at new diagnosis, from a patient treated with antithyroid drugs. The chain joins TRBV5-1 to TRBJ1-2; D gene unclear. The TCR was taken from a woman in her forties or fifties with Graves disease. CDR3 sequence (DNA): TGCGCCAGCAGCCCCCTCGGGGCTAACTATGGCTACACCTTC. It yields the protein CASSPLGANYGYTF.